This T cell receptor (beta chain) stems from a study of T cell repertoires in ileal Crohn's disease. Overall study: About half received postoperative treatment, around twelve with thiopurines and 15 to 20 anti-TNF. General study findings and limits: All patients with clonality above 26.8% had endoscopic recurrence. Mucosal expansions were suggested to be mainly CD8 T cells.

Roughly 500 nanograms of biopsy DNA per sample underwent TCRB immunosequencing. Assay used: immunoSEQ multiplex PCR; TCRdb lists only in-frame clones, some missing. The table lists approximately 9,600 clones, about 80% of them singletons. Note on this clone: Its target is unknown.

Unmatched junction bases numbered 3, after V lost 5 bases and J lost 1 base. Germline-derived CDR1 and CDR2 are SGHTA and FQGTGA. The CDR3 extends over 14 amino acids. This chain links TRBV7-3 with TRBJ2-5; 8 nucleotides align to TRBD2. The sequenced material came from ileal tissue. The TCR sequence derives from an adult with Crohn's disease. The CDR3 here is CASSRTSSQETQYF. CDR3 coding DNA: TGTGCCAGCAGCAGGACTAGCTCCCAAGAGACCCAGTACTTC.